The entry that follows covers one TCR beta chain sequence. Other DNA variants within this sample encode the same CDR3. This sample stems from a study of beta chain features in type 1 diabetes. Every bit of the isolated RNA underwent reverse transcription, so sequencing read expressed TCRB transcripts. Libraries were prepared by immunoSEQ multiplex PCR; TCRdb keeps only in-frame clonotypes and omits some of them. The table lists 240,000 or so clones, 68% of them singletons, with about 0.05% in the top ten. Germline CDR1 SQVTM, CDR2 ANQGSEA. The CDR3 runs 12 residues. V shed 6 bases and J 1 base; nucleotides not matched to a gene: 2.

This chain connects TRBV29-1 to TRBJ2-5; 7 bases align to TRBD2. Sample: naive CD4+ T cells from blood. The source of this sequence is a man younger than 40 in good health. The CDR3 loop reads CSVPSGQETQYF. Here the CDR3 DNA reads TGCAGCGTCCCTAGCGGCCAAGAGACCCAGTACTTC.